This TCR beta chain emerged from a study of tumor and adjacent non-tumor tissue in lung cancer. Study-wide background: On average, productive TCRbeta reads reached about 4.17 million per sample.

Three rounds of nested PCR, following a modified ARM-PCR protocol, produced the TCRbeta library. Each CDR3 protein is one row after TCRdb ran MiXCR on the multiplex PCR reads. The sample yields roughly 67,000 distinct CDR3 sequences, around 80% seen once. This sample's RNA came from whole unsorted tissue. This non-tumor lung sample came from over 3 cm beyond the tumor edge. Chemotherapy-naive patients with new lung cancer underwent thoracic surgery in China, August–late 2014. This CDR3 comprises 14 residues. Trimming left V 8 bases short and J 3 bases short, with 20 bases between. CDR1 and CDR2 from the germline V gene are SQVTM and ANQGSEA.

This receptor was identified in a man in his 60s with non-small cell lung cancer. Sequencing input: distant non-tumor lung tissue. This chain uses TRBV29-1 with TRBJ2-7, with no clear D. The CDR3, as DNA: TGCAGCATATACACCGCGACAAGTAGCTACGAGCAGTACTTC. This encodes CSIYTATSSYEQYF.